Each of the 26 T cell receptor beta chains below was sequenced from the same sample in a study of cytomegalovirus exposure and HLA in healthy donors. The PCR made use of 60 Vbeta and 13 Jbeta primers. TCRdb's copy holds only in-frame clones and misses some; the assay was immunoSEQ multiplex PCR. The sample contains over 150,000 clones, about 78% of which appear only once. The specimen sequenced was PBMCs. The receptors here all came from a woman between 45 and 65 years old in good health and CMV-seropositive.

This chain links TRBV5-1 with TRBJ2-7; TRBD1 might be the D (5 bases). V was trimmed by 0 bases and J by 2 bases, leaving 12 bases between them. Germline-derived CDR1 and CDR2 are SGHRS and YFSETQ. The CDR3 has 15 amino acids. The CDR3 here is CASSLGGVGPYEQYF. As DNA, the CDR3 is TGCGCCAGCAGCTTGGGGGGCGTTGGCCCCTACGAGCAGTACTTC.

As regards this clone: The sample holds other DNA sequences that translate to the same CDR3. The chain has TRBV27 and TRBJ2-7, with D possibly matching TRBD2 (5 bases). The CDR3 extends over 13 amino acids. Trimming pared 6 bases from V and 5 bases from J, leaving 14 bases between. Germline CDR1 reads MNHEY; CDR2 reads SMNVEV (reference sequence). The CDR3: CASSLGVANEQYF. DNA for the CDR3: TGTGCCAGCAGCCTCGGGGTTGCGAACGAGCAGTACTTC.

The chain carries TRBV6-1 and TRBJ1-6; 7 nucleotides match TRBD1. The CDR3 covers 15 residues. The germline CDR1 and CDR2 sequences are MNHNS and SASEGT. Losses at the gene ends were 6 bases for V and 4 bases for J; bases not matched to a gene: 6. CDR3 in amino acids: CASRSSGQYNSPLHF. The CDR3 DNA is TGTGCCAGCAGATCGTCGGGACAGTATAATTCACCCCTCCACTTT.

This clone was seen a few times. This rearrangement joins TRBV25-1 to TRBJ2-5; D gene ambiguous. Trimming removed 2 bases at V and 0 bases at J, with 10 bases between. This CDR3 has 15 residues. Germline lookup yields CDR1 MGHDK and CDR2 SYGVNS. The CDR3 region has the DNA TGTGCCAGCAGTGAAAATGCGAGTTACCAAGAGACCCAGTACTTC. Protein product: CASSENASYQETQYF.

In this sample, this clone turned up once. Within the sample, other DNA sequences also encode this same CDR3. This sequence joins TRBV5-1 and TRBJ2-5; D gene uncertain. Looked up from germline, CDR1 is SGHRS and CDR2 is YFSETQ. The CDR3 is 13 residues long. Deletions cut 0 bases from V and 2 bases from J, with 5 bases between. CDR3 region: CASSLDRQETQYF. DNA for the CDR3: TGCGCCAGCAGCTTGGACAGACAAGAGACCCAGTACTTC. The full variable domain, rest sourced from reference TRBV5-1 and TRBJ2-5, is KAGVTQTPRYLIKTRGQQVTLSCSPISGHRSVSWYQQTPGQGLQFLFEYFSETQRNKGNFPGRFSGRQFSNSRSEMNVSTLELGDSALYLCASSLDRQETQYFGPGTRLLVL.

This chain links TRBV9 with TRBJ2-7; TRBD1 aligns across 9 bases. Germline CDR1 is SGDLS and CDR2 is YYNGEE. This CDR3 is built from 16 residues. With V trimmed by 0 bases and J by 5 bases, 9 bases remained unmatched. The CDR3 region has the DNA TGTGCCAGCAGCGTAGCCGCAGGGACAGGGTTCCACGAGCAGTACTTC. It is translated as CASSVAAGTGFHEQYF.

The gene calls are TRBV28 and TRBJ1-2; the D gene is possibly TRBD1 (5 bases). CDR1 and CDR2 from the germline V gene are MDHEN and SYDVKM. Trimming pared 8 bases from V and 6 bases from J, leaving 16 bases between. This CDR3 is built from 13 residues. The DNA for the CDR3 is TGTGCCAGCGGTAGGGGCCTAACCCATGGCTACACCTTC. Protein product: CASGRGLTHGYTF.

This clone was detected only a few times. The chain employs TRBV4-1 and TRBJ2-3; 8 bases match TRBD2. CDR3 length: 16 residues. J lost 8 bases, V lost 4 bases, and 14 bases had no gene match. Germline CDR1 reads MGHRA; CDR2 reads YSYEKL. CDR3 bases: TGCGCCAGCAGCCTTCACCCGAGCGGGGGAAACGCTACGCAGTATTTT. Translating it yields CASSLHPSGGNATQYF.

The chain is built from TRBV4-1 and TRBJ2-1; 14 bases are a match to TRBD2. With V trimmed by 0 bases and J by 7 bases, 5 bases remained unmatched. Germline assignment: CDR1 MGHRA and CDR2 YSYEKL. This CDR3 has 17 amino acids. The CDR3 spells CASSQDLGLAGGNEQFF. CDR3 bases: TGCGCCAGCAGCCAAGATCTTGGACTAGCGGGGGGTAATGAGCAGTTCTTC.

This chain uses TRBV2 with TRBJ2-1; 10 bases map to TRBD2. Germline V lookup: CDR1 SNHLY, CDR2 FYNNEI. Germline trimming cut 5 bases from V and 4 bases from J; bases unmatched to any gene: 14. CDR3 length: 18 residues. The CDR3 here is CASSLSRLAGLPYNEQFF. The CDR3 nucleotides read TGTGCCAGCAGTCTTAGTAGACTAGCGGGCCTGCCTTACAATGAGCAGTTCTTC.

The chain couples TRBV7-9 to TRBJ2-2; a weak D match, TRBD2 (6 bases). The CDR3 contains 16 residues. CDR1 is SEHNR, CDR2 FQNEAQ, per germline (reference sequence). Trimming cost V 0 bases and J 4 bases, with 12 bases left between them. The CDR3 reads CASSLALGGSTGELFF. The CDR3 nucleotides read TGTGCCAGCAGCTTAGCGCTGGGGGGTAGCACCGGGGAGCTGTTTTTT.

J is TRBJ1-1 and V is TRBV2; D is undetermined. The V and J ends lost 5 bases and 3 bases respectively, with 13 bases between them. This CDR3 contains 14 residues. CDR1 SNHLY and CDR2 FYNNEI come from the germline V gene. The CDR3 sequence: CASSSSPVYTEAFF. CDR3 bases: TGTGCCAGCAGTTCTTCACCGGTATACACTGAAGCTTTCTTT. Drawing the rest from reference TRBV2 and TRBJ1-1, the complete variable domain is EPEVTQTPSHQVTQMGQEVILRCVPISNHLYFYWYRQILGQKVEFLVSFYNNEISEKSEIFDDQFSVERPDGSNFTLKIRSTKLEDSAMYFCASSSSPVYTEAFFGQGTRLTVV.

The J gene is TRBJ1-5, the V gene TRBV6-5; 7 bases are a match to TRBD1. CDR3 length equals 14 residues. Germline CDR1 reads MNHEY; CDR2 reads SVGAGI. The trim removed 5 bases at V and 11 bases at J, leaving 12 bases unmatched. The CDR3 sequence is CASSIPGQITSQHF. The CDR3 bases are TGTGCCAGCAGTATTCCGGGACAGATCACGTCCCAGCATTTT.

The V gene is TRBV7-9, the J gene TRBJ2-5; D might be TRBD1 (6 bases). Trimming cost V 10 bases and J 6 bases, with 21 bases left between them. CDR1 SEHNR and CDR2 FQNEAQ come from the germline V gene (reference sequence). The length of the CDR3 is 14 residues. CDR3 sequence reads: CAISGTTNVKTQYF. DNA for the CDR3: TGTGCCATTTCCGGGACAACGAATGTAAAGACCCAGTACTTC.

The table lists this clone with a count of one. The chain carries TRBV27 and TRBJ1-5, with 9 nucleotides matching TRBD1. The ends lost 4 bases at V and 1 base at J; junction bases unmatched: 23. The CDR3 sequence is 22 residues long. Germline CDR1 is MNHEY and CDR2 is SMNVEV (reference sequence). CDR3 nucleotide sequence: TGTGCCAGCAGTTCCTACTTCCCCCGGGACAGGGAACGAGGTGGAAGCAATCAGCCCCAGCATTTT. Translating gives CASSSYFPRDRERGGSNQPQHF.

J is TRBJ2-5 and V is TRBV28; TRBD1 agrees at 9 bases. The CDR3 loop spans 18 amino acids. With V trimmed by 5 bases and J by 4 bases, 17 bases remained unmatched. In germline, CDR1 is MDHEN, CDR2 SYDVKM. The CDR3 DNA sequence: TGTGCCAGCAGTACCTATCTACCACAGGGGGCTCTCCGAGAGACCCAGTACTTC. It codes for CASSTYLPQGALRETQYF. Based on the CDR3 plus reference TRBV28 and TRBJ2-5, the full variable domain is DVKVTQSSRYLVKRTGEKVFLECVQDMDHENMFWYRQDPGLGLRLIYFSYDVKMKEKGDIPEGYSVSREKKERFSLILESASTNQTSMYLCASSTYLPQGALRETQYFGPGTRLLVL.

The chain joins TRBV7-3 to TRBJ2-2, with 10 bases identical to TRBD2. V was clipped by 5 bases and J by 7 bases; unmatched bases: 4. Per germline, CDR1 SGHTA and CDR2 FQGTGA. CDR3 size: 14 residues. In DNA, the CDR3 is TGTGCCAGCAGCCCAAGCGGGAGGGGCGGGGAGCTGTTTTTT. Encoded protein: CASSPSGRGGELFF.

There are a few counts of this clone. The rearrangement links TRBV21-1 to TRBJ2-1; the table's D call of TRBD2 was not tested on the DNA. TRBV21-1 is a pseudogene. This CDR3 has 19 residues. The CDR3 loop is CASSKSSLAVMSSYNEQFF. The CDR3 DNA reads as TGTGCCAGCAGCAAAAGTAGCCTAGCGGTTATGAGCTCCTACAATGAGCAGTTCTTC.

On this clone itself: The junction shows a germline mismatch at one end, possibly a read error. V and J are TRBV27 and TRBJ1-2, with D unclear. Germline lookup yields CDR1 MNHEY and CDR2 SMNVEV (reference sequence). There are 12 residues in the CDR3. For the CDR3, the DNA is TGTGCCGGCAGTTTGTCAGGATATGGCTACACCTTC. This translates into CAGSLSGYGYTF.

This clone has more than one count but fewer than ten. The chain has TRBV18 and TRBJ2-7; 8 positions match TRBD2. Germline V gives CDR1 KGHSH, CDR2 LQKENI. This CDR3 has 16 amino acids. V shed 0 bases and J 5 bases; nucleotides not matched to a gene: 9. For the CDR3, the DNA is TGTGCCAGCTCACCACCGAATCCAGGGACTAGGAACGAGCAGTACTTC. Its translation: CASSPPNPGTRNEQYF.

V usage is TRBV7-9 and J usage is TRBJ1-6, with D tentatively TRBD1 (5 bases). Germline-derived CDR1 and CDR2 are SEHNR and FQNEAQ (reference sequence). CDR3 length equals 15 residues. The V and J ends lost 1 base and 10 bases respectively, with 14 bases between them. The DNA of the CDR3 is TGTGCCAGCAGCTTAGAGGGCAGGGTTGACTCACCCCTCCACTTT. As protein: CASSLEGRVDSPLHF.

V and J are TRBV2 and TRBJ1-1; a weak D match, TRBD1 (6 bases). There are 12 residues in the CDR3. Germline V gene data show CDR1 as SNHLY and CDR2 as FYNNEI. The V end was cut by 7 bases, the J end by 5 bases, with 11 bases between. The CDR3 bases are TGTGCCAGCAAAAGTCAGGGGACTGAAGCTTTCTTT. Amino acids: CASKSQGTEAFF.

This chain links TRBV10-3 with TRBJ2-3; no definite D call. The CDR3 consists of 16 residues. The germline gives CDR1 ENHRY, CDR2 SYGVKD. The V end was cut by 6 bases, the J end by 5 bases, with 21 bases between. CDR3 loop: CAIRRKLINPGDTQYF. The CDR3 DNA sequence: TGTGCCATCAGGAGAAAACTGATTAACCCCGGAGATACGCAGTATTTT.

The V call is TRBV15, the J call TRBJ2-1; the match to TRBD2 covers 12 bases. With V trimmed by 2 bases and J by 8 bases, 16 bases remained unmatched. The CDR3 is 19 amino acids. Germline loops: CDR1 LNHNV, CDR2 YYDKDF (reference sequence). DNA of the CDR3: TGTGCCACCAGCAGACTAGCGGGGGGGTTCAATACCTTACAGGATGAGCAGTTCTTC. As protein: CATSRLAGGFNTLQDEQFF.

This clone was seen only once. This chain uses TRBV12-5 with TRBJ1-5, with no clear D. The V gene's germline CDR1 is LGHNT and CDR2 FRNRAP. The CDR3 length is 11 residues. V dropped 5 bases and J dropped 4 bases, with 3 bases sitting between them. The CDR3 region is CASGTNQPQHF. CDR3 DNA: TGTGCTAGTGGTACTAATCAGCCCCAGCATTTT.

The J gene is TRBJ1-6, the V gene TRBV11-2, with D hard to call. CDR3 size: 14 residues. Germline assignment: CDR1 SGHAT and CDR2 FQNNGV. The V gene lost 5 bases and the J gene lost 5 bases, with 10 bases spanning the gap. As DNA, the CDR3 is TGTGCCAGCAGCGCTGGACTAAATAATTCACCCCTCCACTTT. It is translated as CASSAGLNNSPLHF.